This entry features one T cell receptor beta chain sequence. This record comes from a study of blood T cell repertoires in COVID-19. Study background: The samples span acute and convalescent COVID-19 from the United States, Italy and Spain. From T cells, B-cell-depleted T cells, or PBMCs came the material, which was cDNA or gDNA.

In the authors' workflow: The authors estimated nucleated cell counts from reference gene primer amplification. Sequencing was performed with immunoSEQ multiplex PCR; in TCRdb, only in-frame clones are kept and a portion is missing. V and J calls and clone size are given by that table; D and trimming were obtained from the DNA. The sample records approximately 200,000 clones, approximately 87% being singletons. V was shortened by 6 bases and J by 0 bases, with 9 bases between the two germline ends. The CDR3 runs 14 residues. Germline values: CDR1 MNHEY, CDR2 SVGAGI. The sequencing sample was made of peripheral blood. V and J are TRBV6-5 and TRBJ2-1; D is possibly TRBD1 (6 bases). The TCR was taken from a man in his 60s who had recovered from COVID-19. CDR3 coding DNA: TGTGCCAGCAGGCCACAGGGCTCCTACAATGAGCAGTTCTTC. Translating gives CASRPQGSYNEQFF.